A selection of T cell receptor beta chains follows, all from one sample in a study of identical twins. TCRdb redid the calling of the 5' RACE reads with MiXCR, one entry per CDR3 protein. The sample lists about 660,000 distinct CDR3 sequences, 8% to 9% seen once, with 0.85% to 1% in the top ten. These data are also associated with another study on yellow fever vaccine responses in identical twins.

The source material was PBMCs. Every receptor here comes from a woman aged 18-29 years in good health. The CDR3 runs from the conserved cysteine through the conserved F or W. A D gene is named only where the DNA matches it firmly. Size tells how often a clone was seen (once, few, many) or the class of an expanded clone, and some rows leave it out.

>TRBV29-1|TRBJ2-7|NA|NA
TGCAGCGTTGTGCTTACGGGGGCCTCCGAGCAGTACTTC
CSVVLTGASEQYF
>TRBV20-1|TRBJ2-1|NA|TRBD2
TGCAGTGCTAGAGATACCATTCGGTGGCTAGCGGGAGACAATGAGCAGTTCTTC
CSARDTIRWLAGDNEQFF
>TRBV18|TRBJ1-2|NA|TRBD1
TGTGCCAGCTCACCACCGCGACAGGGGAACTATGGCTACACCTTC
CASSPPRQGNYGYTF
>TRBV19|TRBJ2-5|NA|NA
TGTGCCAGTAGTATCGCGGGGTTGGAGACCCAGTACTTC
CASSIAGLETQYF
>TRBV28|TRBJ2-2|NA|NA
TGTGCCAGCACCTTAAAAAGAACCGGGGAGCTGTTTTTT
CASTLKRTGELFF
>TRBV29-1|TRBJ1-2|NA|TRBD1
TGCAGCGCCTTGGAGCCGGGACAGGGGGTCTTCGAGGGCTACACCTTC
CSALEPGQGVFEGYTF
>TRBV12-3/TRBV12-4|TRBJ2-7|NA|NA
TGTGCCAGCAGTTTGGGCCCTGGTCGGTACGAGCAGTACTTC
CASSLGPGRYEQYF
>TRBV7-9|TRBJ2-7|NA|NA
TGTGCCAGCAGCTTAGCAAGTTCGTACAGGGGAGGCTACGAGCAGTACTTC
CASSLASSYRGGYEQYF
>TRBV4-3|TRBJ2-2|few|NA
TGCGCCAGCAGCCAAGAGGTCCCAGGGGCCCTGAACACCGGGGAGCTGTTTTTT
CASSQEVPGALNTGELFF
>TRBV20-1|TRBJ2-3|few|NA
TGCAGTGCCCATGAAATTTTCGACGAAAAGCGGACAGATACGCAGTATTTT
CSAHEIFDEKRTDTQYF
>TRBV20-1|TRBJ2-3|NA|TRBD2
TGCAGTGCCCAACGGGGGGTTACAGATACGCAGTATTTT
CSAQRGVTDTQYF
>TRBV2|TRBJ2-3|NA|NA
TGTGCCAGCAGGGGCCCGCCAGGGGAGATTACAGATACGCAGTATTTT
CASRGPPGEITDTQYF
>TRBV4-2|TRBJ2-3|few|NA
TGTGCCAGCAGCCAAACAGGGTTCACAGATACGCAGTATTTT
CASSQTGFTDTQYF
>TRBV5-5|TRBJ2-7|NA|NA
TGTGCCATCGGCCTTGGGGCCCGCCGCGAGCAGTACTTC
CAIGLGARREQYF
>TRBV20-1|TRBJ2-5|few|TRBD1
TGCAGTGCTAGAGCGGGACAGGGGAACGGGGAGACCCAGTACTTC
CSARAGQGNGETQYF
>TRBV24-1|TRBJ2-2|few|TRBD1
TGTGCCACCGGGGGGGGACAGGGCCTTACCACCGGGGAGCTGTTTTTT
CATGGGQGLTTGELFF
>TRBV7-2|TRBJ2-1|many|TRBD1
TGTGCCAGCAGCCCACGGGACAGGGTCTACAATGAGCAGTTCTTC
CASSPRDRVYNEQFF
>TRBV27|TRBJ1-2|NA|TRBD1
TGTGCCAGCAGTCCATATCGACAGGGACGCTATGGCTACACCTTC
CASSPYRQGRYGYTF
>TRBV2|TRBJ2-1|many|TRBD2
TGTGCCAGCAGTGGGACTAGCGGTCTGCGTAATGAGCAGTTCTTC
CASSGTSGLRNEQFF
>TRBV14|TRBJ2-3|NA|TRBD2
TGTGCCAGCAGCCAAGTAGCGGGAGTGGCTGGGACGCAGTATTTT
CASSQVAGVAGTQYF
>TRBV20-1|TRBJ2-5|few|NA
TGCAGTGCCTCAGACTGGGACCGGCAAGAGACCCAGTACTTC
CSASDWDRQETQYF
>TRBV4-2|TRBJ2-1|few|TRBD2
TGTGCCAGCAGCCAGTCGACTAGCGGGGGGTTAGGTAGCAATGAGCAGTTCTTC
CASSQSTSGGLGSNEQFF
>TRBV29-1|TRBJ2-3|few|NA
TGCACGACCCGGGGGAGTCCTCGCACAGATACGCAGTATTTT
CTTRGSPRTDTQYF
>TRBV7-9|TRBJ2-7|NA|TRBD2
TGTGCCAGCAGCCCTGGACTAGCGGGAGATTTCGAGCAGTACTTC
CASSPGLAGDFEQYF
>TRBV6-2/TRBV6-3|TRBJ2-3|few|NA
TGTGCCAGCAGTTACGGATTTCCGAACACAGATACGCAGTATTTT
CASSYGFPNTDTQYF
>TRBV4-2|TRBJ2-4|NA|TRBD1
TGTGCCAGCAGCCAAGAAGGGACAGGGGTTAACATTCAGTACTTC
CASSQEGTGVNIQYF
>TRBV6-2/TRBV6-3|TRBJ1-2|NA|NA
TGTGCCAGCAGTCCAAGCTGGGGGACCACCTCTTATGGCTACACCTTC
CASSPSWGTTSYGYTF
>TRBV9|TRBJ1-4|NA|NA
TGTGCCAGCAGCGAGGGGGGAATGAAGGAAAAACTGTTTTTT
CASSEGGMKEKLFF
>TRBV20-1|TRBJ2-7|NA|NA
TGCAGTGCTAGAGAAAGAAGCTCCTACGAGCAGTACTTC
CSARERSSYEQYF
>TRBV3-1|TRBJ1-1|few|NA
TGTGCCAGCAGCCATTCCCCGCCGGAAAACACTGAAGCTTTCTTT
CASSHSPPENTEAFF
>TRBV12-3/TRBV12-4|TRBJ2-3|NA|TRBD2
TGTGCCAGCAGTCCCCATAGCGGGAGTGGAGATACGCAGTATTTT
CASSPHSGSGDTQYF
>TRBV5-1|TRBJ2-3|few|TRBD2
TGCGCCAGCACCGTGGGACTAGCGGGGGTAGATACGCAGTATTTT
CASTVGLAGVDTQYF
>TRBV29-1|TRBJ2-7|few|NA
TGCAGCGTTGAAAGGGGGGCCGGACAGTTACAGTACTTC
CSVERGAGQLQYF
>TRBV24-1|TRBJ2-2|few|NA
TGTGCCACCAGTGATTTTCTTGGACCTCCTAACACCGGGGAGCTGTTTTTT
CATSDFLGPPNTGELFF
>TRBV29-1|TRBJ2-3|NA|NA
TGCGGCGTTGAAGACCCGCAAGGTACAGATACGCAGTATTTT
CGVEDPQGTDTQYF
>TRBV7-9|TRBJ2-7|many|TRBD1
TGTGCCAGCAGCTCTCGGGACAGTGCCTACGAGCAGTACTTC
CASSSRDSAYEQYF
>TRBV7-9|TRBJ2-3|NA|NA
TGTGCCAGCAGGGCTATAGACAGATACACAGATACGCAGTATTTT
CASRAIDRYTDTQYF
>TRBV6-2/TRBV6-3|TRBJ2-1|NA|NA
TGTGCCACCATGCAGAGTGGATCGAACTACAATGAGCAGTTCTTC
CATMQSGSNYNEQFF
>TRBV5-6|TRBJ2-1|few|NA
TGTGCCAGCAGCTGGGGGGACTTCAATGAGCAGTTCTTC
CASSWGDFNEQFF
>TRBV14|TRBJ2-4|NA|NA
TGTGCCAGCAGCCAAGGGTTTACTAATCAGTACTTC
CASSQGFTNQYF
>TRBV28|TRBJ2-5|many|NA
TGTGCCAGCACCGGACAGACTATTCAAGAGACCCAGTACTTC
CASTGQTIQETQYF